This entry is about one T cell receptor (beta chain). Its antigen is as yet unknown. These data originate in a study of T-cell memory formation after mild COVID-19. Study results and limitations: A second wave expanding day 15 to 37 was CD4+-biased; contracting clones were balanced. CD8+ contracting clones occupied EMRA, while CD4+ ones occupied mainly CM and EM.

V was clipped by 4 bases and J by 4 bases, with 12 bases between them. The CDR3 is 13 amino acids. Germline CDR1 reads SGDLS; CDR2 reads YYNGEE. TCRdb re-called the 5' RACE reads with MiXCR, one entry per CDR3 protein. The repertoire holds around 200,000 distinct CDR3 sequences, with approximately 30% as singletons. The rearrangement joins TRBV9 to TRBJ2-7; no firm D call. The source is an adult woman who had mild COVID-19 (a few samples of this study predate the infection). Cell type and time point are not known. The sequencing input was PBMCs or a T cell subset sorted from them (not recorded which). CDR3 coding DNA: TGTGCCAGCAGCCAGAGCGAGGTTTACGAGCAGTACTTC. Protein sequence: CASSQSEVYEQYF.